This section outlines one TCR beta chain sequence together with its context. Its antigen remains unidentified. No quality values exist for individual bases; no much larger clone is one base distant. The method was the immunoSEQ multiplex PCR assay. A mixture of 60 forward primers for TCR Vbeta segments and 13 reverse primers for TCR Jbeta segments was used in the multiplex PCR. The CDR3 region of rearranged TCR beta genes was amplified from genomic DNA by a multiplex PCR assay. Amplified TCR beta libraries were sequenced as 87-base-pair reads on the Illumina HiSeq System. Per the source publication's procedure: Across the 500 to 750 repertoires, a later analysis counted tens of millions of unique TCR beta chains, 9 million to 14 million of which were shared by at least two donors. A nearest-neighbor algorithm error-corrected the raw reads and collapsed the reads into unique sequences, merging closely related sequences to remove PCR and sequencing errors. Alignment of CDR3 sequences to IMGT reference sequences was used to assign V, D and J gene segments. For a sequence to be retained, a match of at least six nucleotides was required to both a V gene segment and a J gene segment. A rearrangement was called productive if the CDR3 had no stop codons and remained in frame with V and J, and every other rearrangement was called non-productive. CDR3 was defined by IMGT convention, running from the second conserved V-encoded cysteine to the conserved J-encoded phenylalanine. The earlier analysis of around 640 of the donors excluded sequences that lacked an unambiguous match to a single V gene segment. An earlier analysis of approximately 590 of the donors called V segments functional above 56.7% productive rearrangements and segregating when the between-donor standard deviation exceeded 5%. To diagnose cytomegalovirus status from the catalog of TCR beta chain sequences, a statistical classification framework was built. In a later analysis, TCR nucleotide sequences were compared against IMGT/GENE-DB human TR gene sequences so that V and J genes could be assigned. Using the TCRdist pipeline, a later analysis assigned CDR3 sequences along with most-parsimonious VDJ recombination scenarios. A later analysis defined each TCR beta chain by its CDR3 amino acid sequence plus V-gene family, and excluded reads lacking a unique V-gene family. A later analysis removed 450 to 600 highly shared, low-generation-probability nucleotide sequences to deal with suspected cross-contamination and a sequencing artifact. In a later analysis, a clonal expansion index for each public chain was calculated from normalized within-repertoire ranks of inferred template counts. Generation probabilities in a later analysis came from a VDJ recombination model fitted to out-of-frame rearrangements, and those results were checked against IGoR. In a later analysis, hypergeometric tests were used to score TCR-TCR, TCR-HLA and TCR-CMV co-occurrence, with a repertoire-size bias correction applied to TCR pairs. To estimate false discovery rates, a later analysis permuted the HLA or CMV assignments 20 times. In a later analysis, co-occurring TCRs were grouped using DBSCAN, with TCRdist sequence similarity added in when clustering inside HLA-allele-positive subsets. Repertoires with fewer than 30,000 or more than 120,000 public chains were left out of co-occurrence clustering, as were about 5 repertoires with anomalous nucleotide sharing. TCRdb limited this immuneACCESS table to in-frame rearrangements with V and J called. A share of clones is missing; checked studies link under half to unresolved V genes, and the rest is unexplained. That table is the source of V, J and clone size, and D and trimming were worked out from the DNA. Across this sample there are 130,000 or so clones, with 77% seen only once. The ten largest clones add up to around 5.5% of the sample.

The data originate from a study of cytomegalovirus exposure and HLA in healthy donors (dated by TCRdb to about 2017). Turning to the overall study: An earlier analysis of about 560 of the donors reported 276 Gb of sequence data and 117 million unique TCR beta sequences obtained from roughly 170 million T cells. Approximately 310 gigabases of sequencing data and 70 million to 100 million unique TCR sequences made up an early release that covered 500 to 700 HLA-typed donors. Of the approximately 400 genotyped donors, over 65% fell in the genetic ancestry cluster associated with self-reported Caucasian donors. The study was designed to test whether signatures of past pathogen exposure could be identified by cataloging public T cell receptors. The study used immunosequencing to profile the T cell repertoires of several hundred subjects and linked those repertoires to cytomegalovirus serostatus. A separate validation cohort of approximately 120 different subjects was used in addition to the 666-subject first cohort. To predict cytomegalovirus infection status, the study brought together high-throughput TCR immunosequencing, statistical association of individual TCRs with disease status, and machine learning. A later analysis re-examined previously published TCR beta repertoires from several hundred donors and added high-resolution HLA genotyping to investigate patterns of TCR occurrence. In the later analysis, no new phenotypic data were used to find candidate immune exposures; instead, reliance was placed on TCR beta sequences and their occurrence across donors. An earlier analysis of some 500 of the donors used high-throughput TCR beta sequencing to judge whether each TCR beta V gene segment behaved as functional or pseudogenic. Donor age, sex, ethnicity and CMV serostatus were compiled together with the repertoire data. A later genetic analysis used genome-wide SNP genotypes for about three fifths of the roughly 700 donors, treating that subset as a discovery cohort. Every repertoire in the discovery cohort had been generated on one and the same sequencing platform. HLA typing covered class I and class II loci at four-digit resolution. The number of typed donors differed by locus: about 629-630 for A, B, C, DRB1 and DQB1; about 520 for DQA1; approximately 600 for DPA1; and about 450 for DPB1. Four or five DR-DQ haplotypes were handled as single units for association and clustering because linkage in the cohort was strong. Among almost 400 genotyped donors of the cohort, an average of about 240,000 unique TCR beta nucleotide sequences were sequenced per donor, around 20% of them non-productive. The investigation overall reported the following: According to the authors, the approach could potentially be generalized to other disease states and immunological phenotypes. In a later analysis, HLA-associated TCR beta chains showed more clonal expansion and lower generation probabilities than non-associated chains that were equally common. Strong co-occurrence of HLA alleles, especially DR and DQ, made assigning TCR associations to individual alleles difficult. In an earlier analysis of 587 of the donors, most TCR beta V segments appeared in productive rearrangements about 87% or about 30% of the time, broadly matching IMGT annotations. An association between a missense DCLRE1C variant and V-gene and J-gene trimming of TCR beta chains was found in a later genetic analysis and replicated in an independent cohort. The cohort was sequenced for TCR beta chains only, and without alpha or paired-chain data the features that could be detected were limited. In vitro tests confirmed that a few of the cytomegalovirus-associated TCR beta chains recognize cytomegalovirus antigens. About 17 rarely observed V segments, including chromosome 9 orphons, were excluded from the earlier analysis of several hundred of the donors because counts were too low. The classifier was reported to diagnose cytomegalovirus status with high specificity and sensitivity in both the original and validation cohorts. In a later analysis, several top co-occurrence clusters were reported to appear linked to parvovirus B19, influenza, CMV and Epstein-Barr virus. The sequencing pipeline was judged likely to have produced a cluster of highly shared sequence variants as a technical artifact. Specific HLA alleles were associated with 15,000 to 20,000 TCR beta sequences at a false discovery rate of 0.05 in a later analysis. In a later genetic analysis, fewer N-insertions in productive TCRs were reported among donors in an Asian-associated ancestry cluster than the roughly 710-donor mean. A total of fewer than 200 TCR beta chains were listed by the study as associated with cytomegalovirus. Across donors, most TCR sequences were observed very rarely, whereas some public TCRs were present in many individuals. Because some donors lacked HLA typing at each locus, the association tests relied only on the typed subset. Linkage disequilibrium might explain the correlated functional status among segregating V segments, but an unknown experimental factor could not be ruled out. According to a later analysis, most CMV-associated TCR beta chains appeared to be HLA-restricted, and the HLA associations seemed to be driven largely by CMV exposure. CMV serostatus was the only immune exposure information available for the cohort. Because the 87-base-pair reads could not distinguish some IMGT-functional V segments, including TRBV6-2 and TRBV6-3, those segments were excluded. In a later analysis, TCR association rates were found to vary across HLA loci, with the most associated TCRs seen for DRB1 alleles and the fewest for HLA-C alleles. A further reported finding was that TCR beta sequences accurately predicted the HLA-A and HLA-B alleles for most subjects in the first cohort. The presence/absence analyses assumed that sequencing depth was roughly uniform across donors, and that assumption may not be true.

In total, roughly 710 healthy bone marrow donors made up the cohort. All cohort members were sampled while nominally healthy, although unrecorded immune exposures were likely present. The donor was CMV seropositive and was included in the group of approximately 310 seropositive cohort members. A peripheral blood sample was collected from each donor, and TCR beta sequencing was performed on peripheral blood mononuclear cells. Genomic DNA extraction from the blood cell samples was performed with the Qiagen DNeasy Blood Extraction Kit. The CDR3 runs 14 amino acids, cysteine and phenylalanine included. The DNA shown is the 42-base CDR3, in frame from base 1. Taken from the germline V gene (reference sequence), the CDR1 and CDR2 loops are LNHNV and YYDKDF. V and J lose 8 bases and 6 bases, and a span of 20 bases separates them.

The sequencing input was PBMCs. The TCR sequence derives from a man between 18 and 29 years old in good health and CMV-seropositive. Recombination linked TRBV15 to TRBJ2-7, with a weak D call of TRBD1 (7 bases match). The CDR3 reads CATAQGGLVREQYF. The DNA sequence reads TGTGCCACCGCTCAGGGGGGACTGGTGCGCGAGCAGTACTTC.